This T cell receptor (beta chain) appears in the sequencing data of a study of metastatic and nonmetastatic thyroid tumors. Trimming left V 3 bases short and J 0 bases short, with 8 bases between. The CDR3 has 13 amino acids. Germline CDR1 and CDR2: SQVTM and ANQGSEA. MiXCR was used by TCRdb to re-call the PCR reads. The sample contains fewer than 100,000 clones, more than 13% of which appear only once. Ahead of thyroid surgery, no patient had received treatment of any kind. This clone occurred many times. Sequenced: blood. The genes are TRBV29-1 and TRBJ1-1; D is possibly TRBD1 (5 bases). The origin of this receptor is a female donor with papillary thyroid cancer or a benign thyroid nodule (not recorded which). Some clones in this sample may be carry-over from other donors' samples. The CDR3 spells CSVEKGMNTEAFF. Here the CDR3 DNA reads TGCAGCGTTGAGAAGGGGATGAACACTGAAGCTTTCTTT.